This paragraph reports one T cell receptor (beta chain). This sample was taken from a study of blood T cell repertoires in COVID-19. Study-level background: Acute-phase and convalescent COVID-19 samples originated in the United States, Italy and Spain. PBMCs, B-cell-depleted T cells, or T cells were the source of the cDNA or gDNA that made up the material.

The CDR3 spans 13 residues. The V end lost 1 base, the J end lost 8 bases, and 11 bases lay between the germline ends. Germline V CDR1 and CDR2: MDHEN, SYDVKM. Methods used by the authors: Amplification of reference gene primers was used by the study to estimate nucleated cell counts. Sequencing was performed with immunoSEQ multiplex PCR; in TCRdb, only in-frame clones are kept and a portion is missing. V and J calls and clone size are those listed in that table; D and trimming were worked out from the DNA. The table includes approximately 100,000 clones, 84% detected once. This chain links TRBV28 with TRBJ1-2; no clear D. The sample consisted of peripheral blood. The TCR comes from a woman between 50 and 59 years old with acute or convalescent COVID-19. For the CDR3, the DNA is TGTGCCAGCAGTTTATCTGCGGGGAACGGCTACACCTTC. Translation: CASSLSAGNGYTF.